This T cell receptor beta chain was documented in a study of T-cell reconstitution after alpha-beta-depleted transplantation in children. General observations from the study: About two months after transplant, alpha-beta T cells reportedly came from several hundred expanded graft clones. Some patients showed high day-60 TCRbeta diversity, which derived from surviving recipient T cells and thymic progenitors. Newly produced T cells mostly provided counts and TCRbeta diversity after one year, as hyperexpanded clones declined.

Preparation of the TCRbeta library involved a method that used unique molecular identifiers. TCRdb redid the calling of the PCR reads with MiXCR, one entry per CDR3 protein. The data show about 600,000 distinct CDR3 sequences, under 15% seen once. This clonotype was picked up a small number of times. No antigen is known for it. The germline V and J ends were trimmed by 7 bases and 12 bases, with 22 bases remaining between them. Germline loops: CDR1 MDHEN, CDR2 SYDVKM. CDR3 size: 14 residues. This rearrangement joins TRBV28 to TRBJ2-1; D not resolved. The sequencing used PBMCs, mostly from graft donor cells, collected 360 days after TCRalphabeta/CD19-depleted stem cell transplant. This TCR was sampled from a male patient between 10 and 17 years old who had a stem cell transplant for acute myeloid leukemia, so the T cells may come from the graft donor. CDR3 in DNA: TGTGCCAGCACCGACCTTGACCCTTTAAACCCGCAGTTCTTC. Amino acid sequence: CASTDLDPLNPQFF.